A single sample is the source of the 27 T cell receptor beta chains below, sequenced in a study of response to subunit inactivated influenza vaccine. TCRdb used MiXCR to reprocess the RT-PCR reads, holding one entry per CDR3 protein. The sample comprises a few hundred thousand distinct CDR3 sequences, 20% to 25% of which are singletons, and 10% to 13% rests with the top ten. The material was PBMCs from blood, obtained approximately 20 months after vaccination. Every receptor here comes from a man aged 50-75 years who received an inactivated influenza vaccine.

This clonotype was found a few times. This rearrangement joins TRBV28 to TRBJ1-4; D is undetermined. Germline V gene data show CDR1 as MDHEN and CDR2 as SYDVKM. V dropped 2 bases and J dropped 5 bases, with 3 bases sitting between them. There are 12 residues in the CDR3. In nucleotides, the CDR3 is TGTGCCAGCAGTTTACGGAATGAAAAACTGTTTTTT. As protein: CASSLRNEKLFF.

The sample holds a few counts of this clonotype. The chain couples TRBV7-9 to TRBJ1-3; D remains unclear. Trimming stripped 5 bases from V and 0 bases from J, with 14 bases between. The CDR3 is 16 residues long. Germline assignment: CDR1 SEHNR and CDR2 FQNEAQ (reference sequence). The CDR3 loop reads CASSTDTALSGNTIYF. In DNA, the CDR3 is TGTGCCAGCAGCACCGACACGGCCCTCTCTGGAAACACCATATATTTT.

This clonotype was seen repeatedly, ten times or more. This chain joins TRBV7-6 and TRBJ1-1, with 9 bases aligning to TRBD1. The V and J ends lost 5 bases and 5 bases, in that order; junction bases with no gene match: 12. Germline V gives CDR1 SGHVS, CDR2 FNYEAQ. The length of the CDR3 is 16 residues. DNA of the CDR3: TGTGCCAGCAGCAATCCTGGGGGACAGGGTGGGACTGAAGCTTTCTTT. This sequence encodes CASSNPGGQGGTEAFF.

The gene calls are TRBV29-1 and TRBJ1-1; D is uncertain. CDR1 is SQVTM and CDR2 is ANQGSEA in the germline V gene. Between the trimmed V and J ends, which lost 4 bases and 3 bases, there was a span of 9 bases. The CDR3 sequence is 12 residues long. In nucleotides, the CDR3 is TGCAGCGTTGCCAGGCCAGACACTGAAGCTTTCTTT. This codes for CSVARPDTEAFF.

This clonotype was picked up a small number of times. V usage is TRBV4-3 and J usage is TRBJ1-2, with a possible D match to TRBD1 (6 bases). The CDR3 has 15 residues. The germline CDR1 and CDR2 sequences are LGHNA and YSLEER. Deletions cut 4 bases from V and 4 bases from J, with 16 bases between. CDR3 bases: TGCGCCAGCAGCCTTGGGACAACTGAAGGCTATGGCTACACCTTC. Amino acid sequence: CASSLGTTEGYGYTF.

V and J are TRBV6-1 and TRBJ2-2; 7 bases fit TRBD2. This CDR3 has 16 residues. Germline lookup yields CDR1 MNHNS and CDR2 SASEGT. V lost 0 bases to trimming and J lost 10 bases; unmatched junction nucleotides: 11. The CDR3 DNA reads as TGTGCCAGCAGTGAAGCGCTTCAATGGGGACTACCGGAGCTGTTTTTT. This translates into CASSEALQWGLPELFF.

The table lists this clonotype with many counts. The gene calls are TRBV7-9 and TRBJ1-5; D not resolved. CDR3 length equals 12 residues. Germline CDR1 and CDR2: SEHNR and FQNEAQ (reference sequence). V shed 3 bases and J shed 6 bases, with 6 bases lying between them. The CDR3 loop reads CASSLWGQPQHF. In DNA form, the CDR3 reads TGTGCCAGCAGCTTGTGGGGTCAGCCCCAGCATTTT.

This clonotype appeared a few times. CDR3 DNA: TGTGCCAGCAGCTTACACCCCTTAGCGAGGCGGGAGGGGCCAGATACGCAGTATTTT. Translation gives CASSLHPLARREGPDTQYF. The chain uses TRBV11-2 and TRBJ2-3, with 9 bases identical to TRBD2. V was clipped by 2 bases and J by 4 bases; unmatched bases: 16. Per the germline V gene, CDR1 is SGHAT and CDR2 is FQNNGV. The CDR3 loop spans 19 amino acids.

The CDR3 region has the DNA TGTGCCAGCAGCGTTCAGGGTGGTGGCTATGGCTACACCTTC. It yields the protein CASSVQGGGYGYTF. This chain uses TRBV9 with TRBJ1-2; D may be TRBD1 (5 bases). The CDR3 has 14 amino acids. V was trimmed by 2 bases and J by 4 bases, leaving 12 bases between them. Per the germline V gene, CDR1 is SGDLS and CDR2 is YYNGEE.

This clonotype was seen a few times. This chain links TRBV6-2 or TRBV6-3 with TRBJ1-6; TRBD1 agrees at 8 bases. The germline CDR1 and CDR2 sequences are MNHEY and SVGEGT. The CDR3 length is 20 residues. The trim removed 5 bases at V and 0 bases at J, leaving 15 bases unmatched. CDR3 coding DNA: TGTGCCAGCAGTCCCCTATCCACTAGGACAGGGCGCTCCTATAATTCACCCCTCCACTTT. Translation gives CASSPLSTRTGRSYNSPLHF.

V gene TRBV11-2 combines with J gene TRBJ2-1; D tentatively fits TRBD1 or TRBD2 (5 bases each). Trimming pared 6 bases from V and 4 bases from J, leaving 10 bases between. The CDR3 runs to 13 residues. Germline V gives CDR1 SGHAT, CDR2 FQNNGV. CDR3 loop: CASSTGAYNEQFF. The DNA of the CDR3 is TGTGCCAGCAGTACCGGGGCTTACAATGAGCAGTTCTTC. Variable domain in full (rest from reference TRBV11-2 and TRBJ2-1): EAGVAQSPRYKIIEKRQSVAFWCNPISGHATLYWYQQILGQGPKLLIQFQNNGVVDDSQLPKDRFSAERLKGVDSTLKIQPAKLEDSAVYLCASSTGAYNEQFFGPGTRLTVL.

This clonotype was detected a few times. The chain couples TRBV11-2 to TRBJ2-7; a possible D gene is TRBD1 (5 bases). Trimming removed 1 base at V and 3 bases at J, with 16 bases between. The CDR3 has 16 residues. CDR1 SGHAT and CDR2 FQNNGV come from the germline V gene. CDR3 bases: TGTGCCAGCAGCTTAGGTCATGCAGGGTACTTCTACGAGCAGTACTTC. Translation gives CASSLGHAGYFYEQYF.

This clonotype was detected many times. The genes are TRBV29-1 and TRBJ1-3; TRBD1 might be the D (5 bases). CDR3 length equals 11 residues. V was clipped by 4 bases and J by 7 bases, with 8 bases between them. From germline, CDR1 is SQVTM and CDR2 ANQGSEA. Here the CDR3 DNA reads TGCAGCGTTGTTCGGGGGAACACCATATATTTT. It is translated as CSVVRGNTIYF.

This clonotype occurred a few times. CDR3 amino acids: CASSFSGGDREKLFF. The CDR3, as DNA: TGTGCCAGCAGCTTCTCAGGGGGGGACCGGGAAAAACTGTTTTTT. The chain employs TRBV7-2 and TRBJ1-4; 7 nucleotides line up with TRBD1. The CDR3 runs to 15 residues. Trimming cost V 3 bases and J 8 bases; bases outside gene matches: 9. CDR1 and CDR2 (germline): SGHTA, FQGNSA.

This chain connects TRBV6-2 or TRBV6-3 to TRBJ1-1; TRBD1 matches 7 bases. J lost 0 bases, V lost 6 bases, and 4 bases had no gene match. The length of the CDR3 is 14 residues. Germline V gene sequence: CDR1 MNHEY, CDR2 SVGEGT. The CDR3 loop reads CASRETGMNTEAFF. The DNA of the CDR3 is TGTGCCAGCAGAGAGACAGGGATGAACACTGAAGCTTTCTTT.

The chain links TRBV5-1 to TRBJ1-3, with D perhaps TRBD1 (5 bases). The CDR3 is 16 residues long. Trimming removed 0 bases from V and 3 bases from J, with 13 bases in between. The germline V gene encodes CDR1 SGHRS and CDR2 YFSETQ. This CDR3 is CASSLAGRGYGNTIYF. The CDR3 region has the DNA TGCGCCAGCAGCTTGGCAGGGAGAGGGTATGGAAACACCATATATTTT.

This clonotype was counted only a few times. V is TRBV21-1 and J is TRBJ2-5; the D call of TRBD1 is as the table states it, not checked on the DNA. TRBV21-1 is assigned pseudogene status. The CDR3 is made up of 15 amino acids. In DNA, the CDR3 is TGTGCCAGCTACCCAACAAGACAGACACAAGAGACCCAGTACTTC. Amino acid sequence: CASYPTRQTQETQYF.

This clonotype appeared a few times. The chain couples TRBV6-5 to TRBJ1-2; 7 nucleotides align to TRBD1. J gave up 8 bases and V 6 bases, and 6 bases lay outside the gene matches. The germline V gene encodes CDR1 MNHEY and CDR2 SVGAGI. The CDR3 spans 12 residues. The CDR3 here is CASSTETGGYTF. As DNA, the CDR3 is TGTGCCAGCAGCACAGAGACAGGGGGCTACACCTTC.

CDR3: CASSEGQAVSGNTIYF. The CDR3 DNA reads as TGTGCCAGCAGTGAAGGACAGGCCGTCTCTGGAAACACCATATATTTT. The chain carries TRBV2 and TRBJ1-3; tentatively, D is TRBD1 (6 bases). The V end lost 1 base, the J end lost 0 bases, and 10 bases lay between the germline ends. CDR3 size: 16 residues. CDR1 is SNHLY, CDR2 FYNNEI, per germline.

The rearrangement links TRBV12-3 or TRBV12-4 to TRBJ2-1; possible D gene TRBD2, 6 bases. The CDR3 length is 15 residues. Trimming removed 5 bases from V and 5 bases from J, with 16 bases in between. The CDR3 bases are TGTGCCAGCAGTCCGCGGACTAACAACAACAATGAGCAGTTCTTC. Residues: CASSPRTNNNNEQFF.

The rearrangement uses TRBV20-1 and TRBJ1-1; the D gene is possibly TRBD1 (5 bases). CDR3 size: 13 residues. Germline V CDR1 and CDR2: DFQATT, SNEGSKA (reference sequence). V was cut by 3 bases and J by 0 bases, with 8 bases left in between. CDR3 coding DNA: TGCAGTGCTAGTGGGGGTATGAACACTGAAGCTTTCTTT. Encoded protein: CSASGGMNTEAFF.

This clonotype was seen only a few times. This sequence joins TRBV18 and TRBJ2-7; perhaps TRBD1 as D (6 bases). Germline V gene lookup returns CDR1 KGHSH and CDR2 LQKENI. The CDR3 contains 13 residues. Trimming took off 5 bases at V and 7 bases at J, with 15 bases between the two ends. The CDR3 region is CASSYQGLGEQYF. The CDR3 DNA sequence: TGTGCCAGCTCATACCAGGGGCTCGGGGAGCAGTACTTC.

This clonotype came up many times. The chain joins TRBV12-3 or TRBV12-4 to TRBJ2-6; no definite D call. The CDR3 spans 13 residues. V gave up 6 bases and J gave up 1 base, with 4 bases separating them. The CDR3 region is CASSSSGANVLTF. CDR3 coding DNA: TGTGCCAGCAGCTCGTCTGGGGCCAACGTCCTGACTTTC.

This rearrangement joins TRBV10-3 to TRBJ1-4, with TRBD1 as a possible D gene (5 bases). The V and J ends lost 3 bases and 7 bases respectively, with 15 bases between them. The CDR3 spans 15 residues. Germline-derived CDR1 and CDR2 are ENHRY and SYGVKD. CDR3 DNA: TGTGCCATCAGTGACTCAGGGTCAATCGGTGAAAAACTGTTTTTT. Translation gives CAISDSGSIGEKLFF.

V and J are TRBV5-1 and TRBJ2-3; D perhaps matches TRBD2 (7 bases). The CDR3 totals 14 residues. Germline assignment: CDR1 SGHRS and CDR2 YFSETQ. Trimming removed 0 bases from V and 5 bases from J, with 10 bases in between. The CDR3 DNA reads TGCGCCAGCAGCTTGGAGGGGGGGAAAGATACGCAGTATTTT. It encodes CASSLEGGKDTQYF.

The chain uses TRBV11-2 and TRBJ2-7; D remains unclear. The CDR3 contains 14 residues. Germline CDR1 reads SGHAT; CDR2 reads FQNNGV. Trimming left V 0 bases short and J 5 bases short, with 11 bases between. The CDR3 bases are TGTGCCAGCAGCTTAGATATAGGGTGGGACGAGCAGTACTTC. It specifies CASSLDIGWDEQYF.

In its sample, this clonotype was seen many times. V and J are TRBV28 and TRBJ1-1, with no clear D. Trimming left V 6 bases short and J 1 base short, with 18 bases between. CDR3 length: 16 residues. Germline V gene lookup returns CDR1 MDHEN and CDR2 SYDVKM. The CDR3 DNA follows: TGTGCCAGCAGCTATAACCTCAAGGCGGGGAACACTGAAGCTTTCTTT. This sequence encodes CASSYNLKAGNTEAFF.